This TCR beta chain was profiled in a study of cytomegalovirus exposure and HLA in healthy donors (dated by TCRdb to about 2017). In terms of the full investigation: An earlier analysis of roughly 630 of the donors reported approximately 270 Gb of sequence data and roughly 110 million unique TCR beta sequences from approximately 180 million T cells. Roughly 5 DR-DQ haplotypes were handled as single units for association and clustering, since linkage in the cohort was strong. Alongside the repertoire data, information on donor age, sex, ethnicity and CMV serostatus was compiled. In the later analysis, no new phenotypic data were used to find candidate immune exposures; instead, reliance was placed on TCR beta sequences and their occurrence across donors. Of the 398 genotyped donors, 65% to 90% fell in the genetic ancestry cluster associated with self-reported Caucasian donors. To predict cytomegalovirus infection status, the study brought together high-throughput TCR immunosequencing, statistical association of individual TCRs with disease status, and machine learning. Across around 400 genotyped donors of the cohort, an average of 235,054 unique TCR beta nucleotide sequences per donor were sequenced, and roughly a sixth of those sequences were non-productive. Both class I and class II loci were covered by HLA typing, at four-digit resolution. To study patterns of TCR occurrence, a later analysis re-analyzed previously published TCR beta repertoires from 666 donors and added high-resolution HLA genotyping. To decide whether each TCR beta V gene segment behaved as functional or pseudogenic, an earlier analysis of approximately 590 of the donors relied on high-throughput TCR beta sequencing. Typing coverage varied by locus: roughly 620-640 donors for A, B, C, DRB1 and DQB1; roughly 560 for DQA1; about 590 for DPA1; some 470 for DPB1. Besides the first cohort of about 730 subjects, a separate validation cohort made up of roughly 120 different subjects was used. A later genetic analysis used genome-wide SNP genotypes for about 65% of the roughly 700 donors, treating that subset as a discovery cohort. The study aimed to test whether cataloging public T cell receptors could reveal signatures of past pathogen exposure. The study profiled the T cell repertoires of hundreds of subjects by immunosequencing and related them to cytomegalovirus serostatus. All discovery cohort repertoires had been generated using a single sequencing platform. An early release covering 550 to 650 HLA-typed donors comprised approximately 300 gigabases of sequencing data and roughly 86 million unique TCR sequences. Paper-wide results and their limitations: A group of highly shared sequence variants was considered likely to be a technical artifact of the sequencing pipeline. A total of around 150 TCR beta chains were listed by the study as associated with cytomegalovirus. While some public TCRs were present in many individuals, most TCR sequences turned up only very rarely across donors. In a later genetic analysis, fewer N-insertions in productive TCRs were reported among donors in an Asian-associated ancestry cluster than the roughly 640-donor mean. Some IMGT-functional V segments, including TRBV6-2 and TRBV6-3, could not be told apart with the 87-base-pair reads, so those segments were excluded. Several of the top co-occurrence clusters appeared to be linked to parvovirus B19, influenza, CMV and Epstein-Barr virus, according to a later analysis. According to a later analysis, TCR association rates differed among HLA loci, with DRB1 alleles showing the most associated TCRs and HLA-C alleles showing the fewest. Assigning TCR associations to individual alleles was difficult when HLA alleles, especially DR and DQ, strongly co-occurred. It was suggested by the authors that the approach could potentially be generalized to other disease states and immunological phenotypes. Correlated functional status among segregating V segments might reflect linkage disequilibrium, but an unknown experimental factor could not be ruled out. A further reported finding was that TCR beta sequences accurately predicted the HLA-A and HLA-B alleles for most subjects in the first cohort. A later analysis found that HLA-associated TCR beta chains were more clonally expanded and had lower generation probabilities than equally common non-associated chains. In a later analysis, most CMV-associated TCR beta chains were found to appear HLA-restricted, with HLA associations seemingly driven largely by CMV exposure. The classifier was reported to diagnose cytomegalovirus status with high specificity and sensitivity in both the original cohort and the validation cohort. Immune exposure information for the cohort was limited to CMV serostatus. This cohort had only TCR beta chains sequenced, and the lack of alpha or paired-chain data limited which features could be detected. Because HLA typing was unavailable for some donors at each locus, only the typed subset was used in association tests. An association between a missense DCLRE1C variant and V-gene and J-gene trimming of TCR beta chains was found in a later genetic analysis and replicated in an independent cohort. The presence/absence analyses assumed that sequencing depth was roughly uniform across donors, and that assumption may not be true. About 17 rarely observed V segments, including chromosome 9 orphons, were excluded from the earlier analysis of 550 to 700 of the donors because counts were too low. In vitro tests confirmed that a few of the cytomegalovirus-associated TCR beta chains recognize cytomegalovirus antigens. In an earlier analysis of around 600 of the donors, most TCR beta V segments were observed in productive rearrangements about 87% or about 30% of the time, broadly matching IMGT annotations. Specific HLA alleles were associated with 16,951 TCR beta sequences at a false discovery rate of 0.05 in a later analysis.

Points on this clone: The antigen it binds to is not known. The input lacks base qualities; no much larger clone sits a single base away.

In total, 500 to 700 healthy bone marrow donors made up the cohort. At the time of sampling, every cohort member was nominally healthy, though immune exposures that went unrecorded were likely present. The donor was CMV seropositive and belonged to the group of more than 250 seropositive cohort members. A peripheral blood sample was collected from each donor, and TCR beta sequencing was performed on peripheral blood mononuclear cells. The Qiagen DNeasy Blood Extraction Kit was used to extract genomic DNA from the blood cell samples. The V end loses 4 bases and the J end loses 8 bases, and a stretch of 8 bases separates them. The CDR3 has 12 amino acids, counting the end cysteine and phenylalanine. This entry keeps only the CDR3 DNA: 36 bases, framed from base 1. The CDR1 and CDR2 encoded by the germline V gene are KGHSH and LQKENI. The library was made by the immunoSEQ multiplex PCR assay. A mixture of 60 forward primers for TCR Vbeta segments and 13 reverse primers for TCR Jbeta segments was used in the multiplex PCR. The CDR3 region of rearranged TCR beta genes was amplified from genomic DNA by a multiplex PCR assay. On the Illumina HiSeq System, the amplified TCR beta libraries were sequenced as 87-base-pair reads. The study's own analysis went as follows. A later analysis tallied 80 million to 95 million unique TCR beta chains across the 666 repertoires, and about 12 million of those chains were shared by two or more donors. Raw reads were error-corrected and collapsed into unique sequences with a nearest-neighbor algorithm that merged closely related sequences to remove PCR and sequencing errors. V, D and J gene segments were assigned by aligning CDR3 sequences to IMGT reference sequences. For a sequence to be retained, at least a six-nucleotide match to both a V gene segment and a J gene segment was required. A rearrangement counted as productive if the CDR3 had no stop codons and remained in frame with V and J, and every other rearrangement counted as non-productive. CDR3 was defined by IMGT convention, running from the second conserved V-encoded cysteine to the conserved J-encoded phenylalanine. In an earlier analysis of 500 to 650 of the donors, sequences lacking an unambiguous match to a single V gene segment were excluded. In an earlier analysis of approximately 550 of the donors, V segments were called functional above 56.7% productive rearrangements and were called segregating when the between-donor standard deviation exceeded 5%. To diagnose cytomegalovirus status from the catalog of TCR beta chain sequences, a statistical classification framework was built. In a later analysis, V and J genes were assigned by comparing TCR nucleotide sequences against IMGT/GENE-DB human TR gene sequences. In a later analysis, CDR3 sequences and most-parsimonious VDJ recombination scenarios were assigned using the TCRdist pipeline. In a later analysis, each TCR beta chain was defined by its CDR3 amino acid sequence together with its V-gene family, and reads lacking a unique V-gene family were excluded. In a later analysis, fewer than 650 highly shared, low-generation-probability nucleotide sequences were removed to address suspected cross-contamination and a sequencing artifact. A later analysis calculated a clonal expansion index for each public chain from normalized within-repertoire ranks of inferred template counts. A later analysis computed generation probabilities with a VDJ recombination model fitted to out-of-frame rearrangements, and checked the results against IGoR. In a later analysis, hypergeometric tests were used to score TCR-TCR, TCR-HLA and TCR-CMV co-occurrence, with a repertoire-size bias correction applied to TCR pairs. To estimate false discovery rates, a later analysis permuted the HLA or CMV assignments 20 times. In a later analysis, co-occurring TCRs were grouped using DBSCAN, with TCRdist sequence similarity added in when clustering inside HLA-allele-positive subsets. For co-occurrence clustering, repertoires with fewer than 30,000 or more than 120,000 public chains were excluded, along with five or six repertoires with anomalous nucleotide sharing. TCRdb's version of the immuneACCESS table is confined to in-frame rearrangements and falls short of the full clone set. An unresolved V gene accounts for under half of the shortfall where checked; the remainder is of unknown origin. V and J calls and clone size are as listed in that table; D and trimming were resolved from the DNA. This sample lists about 180,000 clones; more than 65% were detected once. The ten most abundant clones make up 1% to 1.5% of the sample.

This receptor was taken from a girl aged 2 to 10 in good health and CMV-seropositive. What was sequenced was PBMCs. The sequence joins TRBV18 to TRBJ2-2; the D region possibly corresponds to TRBD1 (6 bases align). In nucleotide form, the sequence is TGTGCCAGCTCACGAGGGACAGGGGAGCTGTTTTTT. This encodes CASSRGTGELFF.